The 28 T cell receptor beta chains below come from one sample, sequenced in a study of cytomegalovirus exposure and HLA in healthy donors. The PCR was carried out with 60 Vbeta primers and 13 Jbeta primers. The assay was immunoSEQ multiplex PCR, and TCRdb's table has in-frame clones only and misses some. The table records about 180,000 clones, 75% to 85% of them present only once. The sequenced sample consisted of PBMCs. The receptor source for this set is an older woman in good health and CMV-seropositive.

CDR3 coding DNA: TGTGCCAGCAGCTTAGAGAGGGGACTAGCGGGACTTGAGCAGTTCTTC. Encoded protein: CASSLERGLAGLEQFF. The rearrangement uses TRBV7-9 and TRBJ2-1; 13 bases match TRBD2. CDR1 is SEHNR, CDR2 FQNEAQ, per germline (reference sequence). This CDR3 region has 16 residues. J lost 9 bases, V lost 1 base, and 6 bases had no gene match.

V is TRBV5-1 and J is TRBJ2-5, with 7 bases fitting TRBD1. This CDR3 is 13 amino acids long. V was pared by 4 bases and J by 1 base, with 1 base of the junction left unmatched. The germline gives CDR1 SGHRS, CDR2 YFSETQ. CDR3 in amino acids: CASSGQAQETQYF. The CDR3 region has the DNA TGCGCCAGCAGCGGACAGGCCCAAGAGACCCAGTACTTC. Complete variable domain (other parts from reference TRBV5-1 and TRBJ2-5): KAGVTQTPRYLIKTRGQQVTLSCSPISGHRSVSWYQQTPGQGLQFLFEYFSETQRNKGNFPGRFSGRQFSNSRSEMNVSTLELGDSALYLCASSGQAQETQYFGPGTRLLVL.

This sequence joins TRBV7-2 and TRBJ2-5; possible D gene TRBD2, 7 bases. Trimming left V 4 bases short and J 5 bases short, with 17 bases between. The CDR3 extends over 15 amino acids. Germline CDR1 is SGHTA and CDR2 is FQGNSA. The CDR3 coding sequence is TGTGCCAGCAGCTCCCCCGGGGGGCCCGGGGAGACCCAGTACTTC. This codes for CASSSPGGPGETQYF.

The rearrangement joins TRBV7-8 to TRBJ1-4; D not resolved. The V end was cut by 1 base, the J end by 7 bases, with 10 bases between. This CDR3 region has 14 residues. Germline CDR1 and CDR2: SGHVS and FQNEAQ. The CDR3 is CASSLVGRTEKLFF. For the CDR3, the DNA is TGTGCCAGCAGCTTAGTAGGGAGGACTGAAAAACTGTTTTTT.

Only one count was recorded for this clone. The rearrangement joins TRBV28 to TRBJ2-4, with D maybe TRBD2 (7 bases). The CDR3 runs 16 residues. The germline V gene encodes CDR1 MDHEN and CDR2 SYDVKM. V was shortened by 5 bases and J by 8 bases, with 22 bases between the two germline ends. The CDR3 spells CASSHQKWGGLYIQYF. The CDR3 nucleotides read TGTGCCAGCAGTCATCAGAAGTGGGGGGGCCTGTACATTCAGTACTTC.

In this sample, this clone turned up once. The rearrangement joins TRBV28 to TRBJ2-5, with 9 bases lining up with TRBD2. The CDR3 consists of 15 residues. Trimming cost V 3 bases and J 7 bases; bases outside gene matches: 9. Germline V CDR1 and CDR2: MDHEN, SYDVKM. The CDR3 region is CASSFGGGARRTQYF. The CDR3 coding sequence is TGTGCCAGCAGTTTCGGCGGGGGGGCCCGGAGGACCCAGTACTTC.

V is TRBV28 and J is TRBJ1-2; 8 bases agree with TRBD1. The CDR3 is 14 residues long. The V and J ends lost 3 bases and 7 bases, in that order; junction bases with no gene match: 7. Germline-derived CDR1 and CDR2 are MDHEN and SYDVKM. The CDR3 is CASSLIRGLVGYTF. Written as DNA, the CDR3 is TGTGCCAGCAGTTTGATCAGGGGGCTTGTTGGCTACACCTTC.

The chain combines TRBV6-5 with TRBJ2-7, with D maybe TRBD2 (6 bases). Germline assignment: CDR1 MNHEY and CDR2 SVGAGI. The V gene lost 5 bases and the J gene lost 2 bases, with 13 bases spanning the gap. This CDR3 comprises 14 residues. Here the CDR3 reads CASSGSGGTYEQYF. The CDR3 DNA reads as TGTGCCAGCAGTGGCTCCGGGGGAACCTACGAGCAGTACTTC.

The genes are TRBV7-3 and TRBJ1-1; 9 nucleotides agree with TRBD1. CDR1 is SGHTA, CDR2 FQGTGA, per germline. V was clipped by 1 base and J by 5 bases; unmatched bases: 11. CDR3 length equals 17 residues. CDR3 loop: CASSLNSGQGFGTEAFF. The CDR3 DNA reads TGTGCCAGCAGCTTAAATTCGGGACAGGGCTTTGGGACTGAAGCTTTCTTT. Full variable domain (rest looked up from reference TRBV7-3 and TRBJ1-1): GAGVSQTPSNKVTEKGKYVELRCDPISGHTALYWYRQSLGQGPEFLIYFQGTGAADDSGLPNDRFFAVRPEGSVSTLKIQRTERGDSAVYLCASSLNSGQGFGTEAFFGQGTRLTVV.

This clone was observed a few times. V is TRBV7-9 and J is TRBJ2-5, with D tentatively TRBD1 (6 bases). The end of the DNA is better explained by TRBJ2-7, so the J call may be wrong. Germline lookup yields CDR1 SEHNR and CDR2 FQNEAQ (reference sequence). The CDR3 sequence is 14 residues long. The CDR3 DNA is TGTGCCAGCAGCCCGCGGTTAACAGGGAACGAGCAGTACTTC. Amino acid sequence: CASSPRLTGNEQYF.

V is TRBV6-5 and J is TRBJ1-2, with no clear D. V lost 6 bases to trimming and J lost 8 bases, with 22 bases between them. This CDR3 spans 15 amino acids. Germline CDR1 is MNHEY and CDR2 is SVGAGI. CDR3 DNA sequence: TGTGCCAGCAGGTGGATAGGGAGTCCCATGGGGGGCTACACCTTC. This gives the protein CASRWIGSPMGGYTF.

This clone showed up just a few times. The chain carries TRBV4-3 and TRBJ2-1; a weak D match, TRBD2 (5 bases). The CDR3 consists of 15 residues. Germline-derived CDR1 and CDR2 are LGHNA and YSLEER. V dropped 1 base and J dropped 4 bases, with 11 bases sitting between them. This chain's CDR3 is CASSQGRWQYNEQFF. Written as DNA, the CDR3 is TGCGCCAGCAGCCAAGGGAGGTGGCAGTACAATGAGCAGTTCTTC.

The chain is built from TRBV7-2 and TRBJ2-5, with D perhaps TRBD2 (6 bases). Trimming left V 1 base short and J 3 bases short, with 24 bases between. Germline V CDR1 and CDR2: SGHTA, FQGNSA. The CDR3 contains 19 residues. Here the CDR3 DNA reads TGTGCCAGCAGCTTAGACCGAAGACGACGGACTACCACCGAAGAGACCCAGTACTTC. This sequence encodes CASSLDRRRRTTTEETQYF.

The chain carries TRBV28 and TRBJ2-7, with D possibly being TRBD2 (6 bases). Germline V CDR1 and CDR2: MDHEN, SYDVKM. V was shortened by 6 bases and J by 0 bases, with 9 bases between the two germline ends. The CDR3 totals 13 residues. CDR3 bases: TGTGCCAGCAGGGAGGGGCACTCCTACGAGCAGTACTTC. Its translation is CASREGHSYEQYF.

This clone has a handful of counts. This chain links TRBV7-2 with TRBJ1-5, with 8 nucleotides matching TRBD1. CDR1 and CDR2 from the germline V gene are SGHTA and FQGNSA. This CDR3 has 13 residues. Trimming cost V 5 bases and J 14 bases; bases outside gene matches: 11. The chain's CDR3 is CASSGDRNLGEHF. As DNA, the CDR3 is TGTGCCAGCAGCGGGGACAGGAATCTTGGTGAGCATTTT.

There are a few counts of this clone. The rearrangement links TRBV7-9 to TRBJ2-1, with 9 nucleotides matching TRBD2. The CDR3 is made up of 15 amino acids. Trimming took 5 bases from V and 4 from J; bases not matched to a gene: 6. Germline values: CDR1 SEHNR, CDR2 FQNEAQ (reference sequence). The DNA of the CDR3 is TGTGCCAGCAGCACGTTAGCGGGAGTTTACAATGAGCAGTTCTTC. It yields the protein CASSTLAGVYNEQFF.

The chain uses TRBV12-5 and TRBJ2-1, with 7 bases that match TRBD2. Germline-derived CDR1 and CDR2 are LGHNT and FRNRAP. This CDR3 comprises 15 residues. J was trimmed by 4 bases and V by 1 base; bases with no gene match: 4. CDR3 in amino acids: CASGLELARYNEQFF. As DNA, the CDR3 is TGTGCTAGTGGTTTGGAACTAGCGCGGTACAATGAGCAGTTCTTC.

CDR3 DNA: TGTGCCAGTAGTCATTTGGCCAGTCCCACAGATACGCAGTATTTT. Translating gives CASSHLASPTDTQYF. The chain joins TRBV19 to TRBJ2-3; no definite D call. Trimming left V 5 bases short and J 2 bases short, with 14 bases between. CDR3 size: 15 residues. Germline CDR1 and CDR2: LNHDA and SQIVND (reference sequence).

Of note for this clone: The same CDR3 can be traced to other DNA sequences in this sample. DNA of the CDR3: TGTGCCAGCAGCACGGGACTGCAAGAGACCCAGTACTTC. Translating it yields CASSTGLQETQYF. The genes are TRBV9 and TRBJ2-5, with a tentative D call TRBD2 (6 bases). The CDR3 length is 13 residues. Trimming stripped 4 bases from V and 2 bases from J, with 9 bases between. Germline CDR1 and CDR2: SGDLS and YYNGEE.

The CDR3 bases are TGTGCCAGTTCAACAGGGGGTAAACAGCCCCAGCATTTT. Translating it yields CASSTGGKQPQHF. This chain joins TRBV18 and TRBJ1-5; 8 nucleotides line up with TRBD1. The CDR3 is made up of 13 amino acids. Per the germline V gene, CDR1 is KGHSH and CDR2 is LQKENI. V was clipped by 9 bases and J by 7 bases; unmatched bases: 8.

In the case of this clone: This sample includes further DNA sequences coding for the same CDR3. CDR3 in amino acids: CASSLGGPTDTQYF. The CDR3, as DNA: TGCGCCAGCAGCTTGGGGGGCCCCACAGATACGCAGTATTTT. V and J are TRBV5-1 and TRBJ2-3, with D maybe TRBD1 (5 bases). The CDR3 runs to 14 residues. The germline V gene encodes CDR1 SGHRS and CDR2 YFSETQ. The V end lost 0 bases, the J end lost 2 bases, and 7 bases lay between the germline ends.

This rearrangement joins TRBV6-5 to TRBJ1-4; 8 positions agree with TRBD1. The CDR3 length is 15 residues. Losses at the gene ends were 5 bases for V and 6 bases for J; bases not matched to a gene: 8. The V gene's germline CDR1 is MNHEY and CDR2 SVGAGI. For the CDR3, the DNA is TGTGCCAGCAGTCCTCAGGGGGCAAGAGATGAAAAACTGTTTTTT. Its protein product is CASSPQGARDEKLFF.

CDR3 coding DNA: TGTGCCAGCAGCTTAGGGTGGCGGCAGCCCCAGCATTTT. Its translation: CASSLGWRQPQHF. The chain uses TRBV7-2 and TRBJ1-5, with D unresolved. The CDR3 totals 13 residues. Trimming took 1 base from V and 7 from J, leaving 8 bases between them. Germline V gene sequence: CDR1 SGHTA, CDR2 FQGNSA.

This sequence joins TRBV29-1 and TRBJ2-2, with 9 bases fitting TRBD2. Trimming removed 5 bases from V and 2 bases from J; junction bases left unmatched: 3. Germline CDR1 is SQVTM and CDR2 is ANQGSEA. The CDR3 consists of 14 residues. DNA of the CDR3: TGCAGCGTTAGACTAGCGGTAAACACCGGGGAGCTGTTTTTT. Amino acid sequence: CSVRLAVNTGELFF.

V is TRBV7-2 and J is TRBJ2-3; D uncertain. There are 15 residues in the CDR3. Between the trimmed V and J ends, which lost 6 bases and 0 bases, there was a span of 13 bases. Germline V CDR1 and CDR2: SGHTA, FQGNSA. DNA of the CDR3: TGTGCCAGCAGACCTACTTCCCTAAGCACAGATACGCAGTATTTT. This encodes CASRPTSLSTDTQYF.

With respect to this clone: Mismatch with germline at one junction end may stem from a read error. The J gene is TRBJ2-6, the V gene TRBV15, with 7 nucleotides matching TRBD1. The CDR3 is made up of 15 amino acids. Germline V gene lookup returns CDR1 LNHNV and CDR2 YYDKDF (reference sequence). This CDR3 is CATSPTGRGANGLTF. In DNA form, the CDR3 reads TGTGCCACCAGCCCGACAGGGAGAGGGGCCAACGGCCTGACTTTC. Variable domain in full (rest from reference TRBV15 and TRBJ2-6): DAMVIQNPRYQVTQFGKPVTLSCSQTLNHNVMYWYQQKSSQAPKLLFHYYDKDFNNEADTPDNFQSRRPNTSFCFLDIRSPGLGDTAMYLCATSPTGRGANGLTFGAGSRLTVL.

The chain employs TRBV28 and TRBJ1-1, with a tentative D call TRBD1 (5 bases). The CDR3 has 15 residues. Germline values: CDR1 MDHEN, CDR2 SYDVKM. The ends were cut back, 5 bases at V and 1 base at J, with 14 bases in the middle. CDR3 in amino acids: CASSGRSTGNTEAFF. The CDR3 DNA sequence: TGTGCCAGCAGTGGGAGGAGTACAGGGAACACTGAAGCTTTCTTT.

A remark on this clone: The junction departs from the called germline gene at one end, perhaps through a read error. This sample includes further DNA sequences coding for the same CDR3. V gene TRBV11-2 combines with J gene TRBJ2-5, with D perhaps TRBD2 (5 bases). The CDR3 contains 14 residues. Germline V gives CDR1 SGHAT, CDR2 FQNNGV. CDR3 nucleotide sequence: TGTGCCAGTAGCTTAGATCAAAAGGGAGCGACCCAGTACTTC. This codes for CASSLDQKGATQYF.